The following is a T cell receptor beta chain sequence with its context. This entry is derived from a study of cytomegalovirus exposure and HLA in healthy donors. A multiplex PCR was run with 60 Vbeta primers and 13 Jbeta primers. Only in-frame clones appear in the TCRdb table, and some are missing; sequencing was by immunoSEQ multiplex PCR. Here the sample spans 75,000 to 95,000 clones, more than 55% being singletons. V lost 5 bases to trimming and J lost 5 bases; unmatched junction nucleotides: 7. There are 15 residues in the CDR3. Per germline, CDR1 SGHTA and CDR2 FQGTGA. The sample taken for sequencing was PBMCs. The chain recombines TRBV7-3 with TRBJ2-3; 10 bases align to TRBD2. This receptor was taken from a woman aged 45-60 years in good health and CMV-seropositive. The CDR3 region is CASSRSGGPRDTQYF. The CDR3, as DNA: TGTGCCAGCAGCCGTAGCGGGGGGCCGAGAGATACGCAGTATTTT.